The clone carrying this T cell receptor beta chain is classed as medium-sized. Antigen specificity is unknown. This sample was taken from a study of cytomegalovirus exposure and HLA in healthy donors. Whole-study findings and limits: Through in vitro validation, a few CMV-associated chains were shown to be specific for CMV antigens. The authors later found HLA-associated TCR beta chains more clonally expanded than equally common others.

The PCR was carried out with 60 Vbeta primers and 13 Jbeta primers. Data came from immunoSEQ multiplex PCR; TCRdb stores just in-frame clones and leaves some out. The repertoire holds about 60,000 clones, with around 87% as singletons. V lost 5 bases to trimming and J lost 5 bases, with 10 bases between them. The CDR3 sequence is 13 residues long. CDR1 and CDR2 (germline): MNHNS, SASEGT. This receptor was taken from a man aged 18 to 35 in good health and CMV-seronegative. The sequencing sample was made of PBMCs. V gene TRBV6-1 combines with J gene TRBJ2-1, with D possibly matching TRBD1 (5 bases). In DNA, the CDR3 is TGTGCCAGCAGTATCCAGGGCCACAATGAGCAGTTCTTC. Translating it yields CASSIQGHNEQFF.